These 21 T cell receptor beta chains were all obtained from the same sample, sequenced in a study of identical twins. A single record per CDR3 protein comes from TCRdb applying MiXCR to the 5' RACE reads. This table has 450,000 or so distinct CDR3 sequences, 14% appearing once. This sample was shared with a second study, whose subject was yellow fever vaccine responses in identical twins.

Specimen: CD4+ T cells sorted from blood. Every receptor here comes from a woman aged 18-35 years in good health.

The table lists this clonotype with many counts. The CDR3 DNA sequence: TGTGCCAGCAGATCCACAGTTAACTATGGCTACACCTTC. This gives the protein CASRSTVNYGYTF. This chain joins TRBV27 and TRBJ1-2; unclear D gene. The CDR3 loop spans 13 amino acids. Germline V gene data show CDR1 as MNHEY and CDR2 as SMNVEV (reference sequence). Trimming pared 6 bases from V and 1 base from J, leaving 9 bases between.

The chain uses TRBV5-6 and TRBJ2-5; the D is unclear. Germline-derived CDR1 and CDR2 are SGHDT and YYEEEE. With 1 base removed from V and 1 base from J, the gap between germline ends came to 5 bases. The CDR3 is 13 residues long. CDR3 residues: CASSLKLQETQYF. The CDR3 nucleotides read TGTGCCAGCAGCTTGAAACTCCAAGAGACCCAGTACTTC.

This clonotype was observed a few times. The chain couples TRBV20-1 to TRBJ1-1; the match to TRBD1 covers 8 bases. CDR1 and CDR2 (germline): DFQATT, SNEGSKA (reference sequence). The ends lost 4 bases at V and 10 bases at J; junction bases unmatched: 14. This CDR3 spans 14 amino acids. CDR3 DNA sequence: TGCAGTGCTATTCGGACAGGGTCGAACACCGGAGCTTTCTTT. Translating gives CSAIRTGSNTGAFF.

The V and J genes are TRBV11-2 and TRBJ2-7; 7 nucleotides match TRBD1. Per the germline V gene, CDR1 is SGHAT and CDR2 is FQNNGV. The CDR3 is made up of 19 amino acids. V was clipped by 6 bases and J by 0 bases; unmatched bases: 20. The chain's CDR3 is CASSRGLGGISLGSYEQYF. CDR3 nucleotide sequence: TGTGCCAGCAGTAGGGGGCTGGGTGGAATTAGCCTTGGCTCCTACGAGCAGTACTTC.

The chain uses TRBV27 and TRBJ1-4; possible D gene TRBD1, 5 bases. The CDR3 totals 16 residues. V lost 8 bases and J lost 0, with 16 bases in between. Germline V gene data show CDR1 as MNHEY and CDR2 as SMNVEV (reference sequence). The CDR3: CASSSLGVATNEKLFF. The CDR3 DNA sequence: TGTGCCAGCTCCTCCCTAGGGGTTGCAACTAATGAAAAACTGTTTTTT.

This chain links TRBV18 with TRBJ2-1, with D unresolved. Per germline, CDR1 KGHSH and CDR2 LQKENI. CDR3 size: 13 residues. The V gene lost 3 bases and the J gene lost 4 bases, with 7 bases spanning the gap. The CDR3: CASSPSVYNEQFF. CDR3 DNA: TGTGCCAGCTCACCGTCGGTTTACAATGAGCAGTTCTTC.

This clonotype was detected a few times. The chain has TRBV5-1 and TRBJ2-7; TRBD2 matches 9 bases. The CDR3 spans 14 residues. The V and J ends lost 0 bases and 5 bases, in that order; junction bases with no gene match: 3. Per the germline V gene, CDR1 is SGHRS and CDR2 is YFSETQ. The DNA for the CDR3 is TGCGCCAGCAGCTTGGTTAGCGGGGGCCACGAGCAGTACTTC. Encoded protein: CASSLVSGGHEQYF.

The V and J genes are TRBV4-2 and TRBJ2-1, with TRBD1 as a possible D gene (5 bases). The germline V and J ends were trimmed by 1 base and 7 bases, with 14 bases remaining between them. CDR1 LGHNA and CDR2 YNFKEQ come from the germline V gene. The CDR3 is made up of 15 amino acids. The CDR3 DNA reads TGTGCCAGCAGCCAAGCTGCCAGGGCCGCTAATGAGCAGTTCTTC. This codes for CASSQAARAANEQFF.

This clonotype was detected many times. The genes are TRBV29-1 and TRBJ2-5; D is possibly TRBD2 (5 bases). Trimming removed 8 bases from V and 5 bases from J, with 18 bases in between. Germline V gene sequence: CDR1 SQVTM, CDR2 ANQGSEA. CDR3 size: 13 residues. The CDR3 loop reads CSQSGSVGETQYF. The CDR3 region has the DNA TGCAGCCAGAGTGGGAGCGTCGGTGAGACCCAGTACTTC.

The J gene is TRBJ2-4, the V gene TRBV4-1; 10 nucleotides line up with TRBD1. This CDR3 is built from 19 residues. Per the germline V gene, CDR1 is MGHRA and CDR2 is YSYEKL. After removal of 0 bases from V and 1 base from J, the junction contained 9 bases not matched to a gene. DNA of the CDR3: TGCGCCAGCAGCCAAGATAGGTTTGGGGGACAGGGGGCCAAAAACATTCAGTACTTC. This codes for CASSQDRFGGQGAKNIQYF.

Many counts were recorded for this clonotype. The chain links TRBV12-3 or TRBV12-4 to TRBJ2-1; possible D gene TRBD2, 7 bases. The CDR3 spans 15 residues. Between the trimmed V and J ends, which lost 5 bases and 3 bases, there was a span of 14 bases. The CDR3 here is CASSPYRGGYNEQFF. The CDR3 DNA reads TGTGCCAGCAGTCCCTATAGGGGGGGCTACAATGAGCAGTTCTTC.

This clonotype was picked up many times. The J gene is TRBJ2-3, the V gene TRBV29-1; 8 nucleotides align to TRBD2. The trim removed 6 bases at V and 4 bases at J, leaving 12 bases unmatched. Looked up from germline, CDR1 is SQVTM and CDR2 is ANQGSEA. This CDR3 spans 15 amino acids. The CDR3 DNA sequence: TGCAGCGTCCACCGGAGCGGGAGCGTGTCAGATACGCAGTATTTT. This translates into CSVHRSGSVSDTQYF.

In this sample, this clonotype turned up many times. In DNA form, the CDR3 reads TGTGCCAGCATCCTGGGACTAGCGGGGATCGGGGGTACGCAGTATTTT. Translated, it gives CASILGLAGIGGTQYF. This sequence joins TRBV12-3 or TRBV12-4 and TRBJ2-3, with 13 bases lining up with TRBD2. V trimming: 7 bases; J trimming: 8 bases; junction bases outside the gene matches: 12. CDR3 size: 16 residues.

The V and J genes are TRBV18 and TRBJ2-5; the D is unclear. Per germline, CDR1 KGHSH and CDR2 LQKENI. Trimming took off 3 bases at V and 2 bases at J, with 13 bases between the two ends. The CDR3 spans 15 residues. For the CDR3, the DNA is TGTGCCAGCTCACCCCTTTCTAGATTTCAAGAGACCCAGTACTTC. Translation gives CASSPLSRFQETQYF.

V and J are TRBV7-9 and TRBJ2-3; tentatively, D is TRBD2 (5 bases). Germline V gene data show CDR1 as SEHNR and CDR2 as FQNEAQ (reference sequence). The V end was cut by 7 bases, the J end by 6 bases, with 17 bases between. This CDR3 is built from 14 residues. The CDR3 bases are TGTGCCAGCACCCTTGGCGGAGGCCGGGATACGCAGTATTTT. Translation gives CASTLGGGRDTQYF.

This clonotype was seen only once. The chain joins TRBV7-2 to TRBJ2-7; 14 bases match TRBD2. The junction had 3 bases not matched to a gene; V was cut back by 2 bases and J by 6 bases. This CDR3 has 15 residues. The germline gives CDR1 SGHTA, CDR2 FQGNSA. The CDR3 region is CTSSLRGLAGVEQYF. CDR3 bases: TGTACCAGCAGCTTACGGGGACTAGCGGGAGTCGAGCAGTACTTC.

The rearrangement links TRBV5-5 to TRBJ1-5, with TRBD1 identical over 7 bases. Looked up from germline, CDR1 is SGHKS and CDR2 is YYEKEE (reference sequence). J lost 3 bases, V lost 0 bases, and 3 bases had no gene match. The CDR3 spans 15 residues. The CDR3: CASSLGQGINQPQHF. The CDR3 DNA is TGTGCCAGCAGCTTGGGACAGGGTATCAATCAGCCCCAGCATTTT.

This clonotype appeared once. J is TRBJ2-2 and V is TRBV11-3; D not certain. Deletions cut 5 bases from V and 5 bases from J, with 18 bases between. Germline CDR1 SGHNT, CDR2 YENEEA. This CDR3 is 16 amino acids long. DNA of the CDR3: TGTGCCAGCAGCCCCCGGAAGAAATCCGCAACCGGGGAGCTGTTTTTT. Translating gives CASSPRKKSATGELFF.

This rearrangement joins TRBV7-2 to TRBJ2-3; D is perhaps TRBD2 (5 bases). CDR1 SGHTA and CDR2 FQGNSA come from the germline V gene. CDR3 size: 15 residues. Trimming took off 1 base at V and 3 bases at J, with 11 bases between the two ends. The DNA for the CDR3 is TGTGCCAGCAGCTTAGGAGGGCCGCCGACAGATACGCAGTATTTT. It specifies CASSLGGPPTDTQYF.

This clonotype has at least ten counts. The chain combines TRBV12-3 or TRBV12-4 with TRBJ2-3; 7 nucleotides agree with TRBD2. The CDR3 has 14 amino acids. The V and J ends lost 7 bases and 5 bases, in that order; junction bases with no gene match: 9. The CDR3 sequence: CASTLGGGGDTQYF. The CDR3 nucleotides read TGTGCCAGCACCCTGGGGGGGGGAGGAGATACGCAGTATTTT.

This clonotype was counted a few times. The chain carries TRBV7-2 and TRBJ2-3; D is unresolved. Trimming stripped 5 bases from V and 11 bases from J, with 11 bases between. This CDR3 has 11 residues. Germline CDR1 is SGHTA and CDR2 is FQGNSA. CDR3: CASSLQTWQYF. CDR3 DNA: TGTGCCAGCAGCCTACAGACTTGGCAGTATTTT. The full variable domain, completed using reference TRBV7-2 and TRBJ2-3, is GAGVSQSPSNKVTEKGKDVELRCDPISGHTALYWYRQSLGQGLEFLIYFQGNSAPDKSGLPSDRFSAERTGGSVSTLTIQRTQQEDSAVYLCASSLQTWQYFGPGTRLTVL.